These T cell receptor beta chains were read from a single sample in a study of monozygotic twins with cystic fibrosis. This table comes from immunoSEQ multiplex PCR, and its TCRdb copy is limited to in-frame clones, with some not included. The sample records about 14,000 clones, approximately 92% being singletons. The material sequenced was blood. These receptors came from a girl aged 2 to 10 with cystic fibrosis. Each CDR3 is given with its conserved first and last residue. D genes are given only for firm matches. A clone size is listed for some rows: how often the clone was seen (once, few, many), or a class if it is expanded.

>TRBJ1-2|TRBV7-6|TRBD1|NA
CASSLAPGQGRLVSYTF
TGTGCCAGCAGCTTAGCCCCGGGACAGGGTAGGTTAGTCAGCTACACCTTC
>TRBJ2-7|TRBV7-9|TRBD1|NA
CATGGEQYF
TGTGCCACAGGGGGTGAGCAGTACTTC
>TRBJ2-7|TRBV11-2|NA|NA
CASSPERGFQDEQYF
TGTGCCAGCAGCCCCGAACGGGGTTTTCAGGACGAGCAGTACTTC
>TRBJ1-2|TRBV4-1|NA|NA
CASSQEVWTVYGYTF
TGCGCCAGCAGCCAAGAGGTGTGGACGGTCTATGGCTACACCTTC
>TRBJ2-5|TRBV5-1|NA|NA
CASSFQETQYF
TGCGCCAGCAGCTTTCAAGAGACCCAGTACTTC
>TRBJ2-3|TRBV15|NA|NA
CATSRDFGGTDTQYF
TGTGCCACCAGCAGAGATTTCGGGGGCACAGATACGCAGTATTTT
>TRBJ1-1|TRBV7-6|NA|NA
CASSLGAGRRNTEAFF
TGTGCCAGCAGCTTAGGGGCGGGACGCCGGAACACTGAAGCTTTCTTT
>TRBJ1-1|TRBV6-6|NA|NA
CASIPGAEKRTEAFF
TGTGCCAGCATCCCCGGGGCCGAAAAGCGCACTGAAGCTTTCTTT
>TRBJ2-1|TRBV7-2|TRBD2|NA
CASSLLTSGSNEQFF
TGTGCCAGCAGCTTATTGACTAGCGGGAGTAATGAGCAGTTCTTC
>TRBJ2-1|TRBV11-2|NA|NA
CASSLWPEVALLDSEQFF
TGTGCCAGCAGCTTGTGGCCCGAGGTGGCCCTTCTCGACAGTGAGCAGTTCTTC
>TRBJ2-7|TRBV6-5|TRBD1|NA
CASSYRGTVESYEQYF
TGTGCCAGCAGTTACCGTGGGACAGTTGAGTCCTACGAGCAGTACTTC
>TRBJ2-7|TRBV5-1|TRBD1|NA
CASSPGTGETKQYF
TGCGCCAGCAGCCCCGGGACAGGGGAAACGAAGCAGTACTTC
>TRBJ2-1|TRBV5-1|NA|NA
CAIPLNTGLVSASYNEQFF
TGCGCCATCCCTCTCAATACAGGGCTGGTATCGGCCTCCTACAATGAGCAGTTCTTC
>TRBJ1-1|TRBV30|TRBD1|NA
CAWSPDAGGTEAFF
TGTGCCTGGAGTCCCGACGCAGGGGGCACTGAAGCTTTCTTT
>TRBJ2-3|TRBV21-1|NA|once
CASSKGVREGPYTDTQYF
TGTGCCAGCAGCAAAGGGGTGCGGGAGGGTCCTTACACAGATACGCAGTATTTT
>TRBJ2-1|TRBV27|NA|NA
CASSPLKDAGSYNEQFF
TGTGCCAGCAGCCCCCTTAAGGACGCGGGGTCCTACAATGAGCAGTTCTTC
>TRBJ1-1|TRBV14|NA|NA
CASSQDWGLRQHGEAFF
TGTGCCAGCAGCCAAGATTGGGGACTACGGCAACACGGTGAAGCTTTCTTT
>TRBJ2-7|TRBV5-1|NA|NA
CASSPVGDGAYEQYF
TGCGCCAGCAGCCCGGTTGGGGACGGAGCCTACGAGCAGTACTTC
>TRBJ1-1|TRBV4-2|NA|NA
CASSPTDSWNTEAFF
TGTGCCAGCAGCCCGACCGATAGTTGGAACACTGAAGCTTTCTTT
>TRBJ2-5|TRBV28|NA|NA
CASTQEGQTQYF
TGTGCCAGCACCCAGGAGGGCCAGACCCAGTACTTC
>TRBJ2-5|TRBV4-1|TRBD1|NA
CASSLPGQGGTQYF
TGCGCCAGCAGCCTCCCGGGACAGGGCGGGACCCAGTACTTC
>TRBJ2-7|TRBV7-9|NA|NA
CASSFPSGGVYEQYF
TGTGCCAGCAGCTTTCCATCAGGGGGGGTTTACGAGCAGTACTTC
>TRBJ2-4|TRBV6-5|TRBD2|NA
CASSYVAGGPQNIQYF
TGTGCCAGCAGTTACGTAGCGGGAGGGCCCCAAAACATTCAGTACTTC
>TRBJ2-7|TRBV27|NA|NA
CASSPRLRGEQYF
TGTGCCAGCAGTCCCCGGCTGCGGGGCGAGCAGTACTTC
>TRBJ1-1|TRBV6-5|NA|NA
CASRGTANTEAFF
TGTGCCAGCAGGGGCACGGCGAACACTGAAGCTTTCTTT
>TRBJ1-2|TRBV27|NA|few
CASSLEAGGNYGYTF
TGTGCCAGCAGTTTAGAAGCAGGTGGTAACTATGGCTACACCTTC
>TRBJ1-2|TRBV5-1|NA|NA
CASSFGENYGYTF
TGCGCCAGCAGCTTTGGCGAAAACTATGGCTACACCTTC
>TRBJ2-3|TRBV7-9|NA|NA
CASSLAADTQYF
TGTGCCAGCAGCTTAGCGGCCGATACGCAGTATTTT
>TRBJ2-7|TRBV6-6|TRBD1|NA
CASRATGDEQYF
TGTGCCAGCAGGGCGACAGGGGACGAGCAGTACTTC
>TRBJ1-2|TRBV6-4|NA|NA
CASRPRAVYGYTF
TGTGCCAGCAGGCCGAGGGCGGTCTATGGCTACACCTTC
>TRBJ2-2|TRBV4-2|NA|NA
CASSQGDSTGELFF
TGTGCCAGCAGCCAAGGTGACTCCACCGGGGAGCTGTTTTTT
>TRBJ1-2|TRBV7-2|NA|NA
CASSSRQDRGGYTF
TGTGCCAGCAGCTCAAGACAGGATCGGGGTGGCTACACCTTC
>TRBJ2-7|TRBV5-1|TRBD1|NA
CASSLGQGGDEQYF
TGCGCCAGCAGCTTGGGCCAAGGGGGCGACGAGCAGTACTTC